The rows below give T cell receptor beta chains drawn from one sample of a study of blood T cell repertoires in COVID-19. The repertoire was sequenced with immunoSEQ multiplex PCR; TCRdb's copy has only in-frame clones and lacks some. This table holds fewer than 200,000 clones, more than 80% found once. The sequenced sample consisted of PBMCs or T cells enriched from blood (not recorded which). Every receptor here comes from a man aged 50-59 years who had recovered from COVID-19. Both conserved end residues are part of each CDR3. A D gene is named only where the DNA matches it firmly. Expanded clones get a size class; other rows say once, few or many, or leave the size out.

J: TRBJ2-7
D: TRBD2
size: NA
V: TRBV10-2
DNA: TGCGCCAGCAGTGAGTCGCGGACTAGCGGATACGAGCAGTACTTC
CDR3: CASSESRTSGYEQYF

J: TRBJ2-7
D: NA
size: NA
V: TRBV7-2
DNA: TGTGCCAGCAGCTTAAGGAGGGGCTCCTACGAGCAGTACTTC
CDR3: CASSLRRGSYEQYF

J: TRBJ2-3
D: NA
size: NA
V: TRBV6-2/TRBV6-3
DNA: TGTGCCAGCAGTCTCTCGAGGGTGTTCGGGACAGATACGCAGTATTTT
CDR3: CASSLSRVFGTDTQYF

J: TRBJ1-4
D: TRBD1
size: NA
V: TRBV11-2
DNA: TGTGCCAGCAGCTTAGAAGGGACAGGGACTGAAAAACTGTTTTTT
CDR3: CASSLEGTGTEKLFF

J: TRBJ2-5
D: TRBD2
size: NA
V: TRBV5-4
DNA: TGTGCCAGCAGCCCTCAGGGCGGGGGGCAAGAGACCCAGTACTTC
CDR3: CASSPQGGGQETQYF

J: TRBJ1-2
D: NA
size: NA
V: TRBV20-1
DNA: TGCAGTGCTAGTCAGGGCCGATATGGCTACACCTTC
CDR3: CSASQGRYGYTF

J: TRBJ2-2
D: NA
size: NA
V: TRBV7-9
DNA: TGTGCCAGCAGTCTGACAGATTCCGGGGAGCTGTTTTTT
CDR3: CASSLTDSGELFF

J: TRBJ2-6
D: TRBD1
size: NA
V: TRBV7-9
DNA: TGTGCCAGCAGTAGACAGGGGGCCCCTGGGGCCAACGTCCTGACTTTC
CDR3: CASSRQGAPGANVLTF

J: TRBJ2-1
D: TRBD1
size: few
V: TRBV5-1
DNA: TGCGCCAGCAGCCAGACAGGGAATGAGCAGTTCTTC
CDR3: CASSQTGNEQFF

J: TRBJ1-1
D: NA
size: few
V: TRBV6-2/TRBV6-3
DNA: TGTGCCAGCAGTTACATGGCAGGGGAAGCTTTCTTT
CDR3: CASSYMAGEAFF

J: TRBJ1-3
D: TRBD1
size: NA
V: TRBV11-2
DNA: TGTGCCAGCAGCTCAAACGGACAGGGCCGGCGAAACACCATATATTTT
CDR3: CASSSNGQGRRNTIYF

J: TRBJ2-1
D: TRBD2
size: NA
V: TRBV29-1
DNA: TGCAGCGTTGAAGGGGTGCTAGCGGGGGTAAAAATCTCCTACAATGAGCAGTTCTTC
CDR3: CSVEGVLAGVKISYNEQFF

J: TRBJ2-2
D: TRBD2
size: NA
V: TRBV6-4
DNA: TGTGCCAGCAGACCCGCGCCGGGACTAGCGGGGGGGATGAACACCGGGGAGCTGTTTTTT
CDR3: CASRPAPGLAGGMNTGELFF

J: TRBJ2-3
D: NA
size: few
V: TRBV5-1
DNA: TGCGCCAGCAGCTTGGGGGGGACTAGCACAGATACGCAGTATTTT
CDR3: CASSLGGTSTDTQYF

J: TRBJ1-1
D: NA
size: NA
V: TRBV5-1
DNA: TGCGCCAGCAGCTTGGAGGGGTTGGAAACTGAAGCTTTCTTT
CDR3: CASSLEGLETEAFF

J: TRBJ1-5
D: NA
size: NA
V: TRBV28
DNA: TGTGCCAGCAGTTCTGACAGCTACAATCAGCCCCAGCATTTT
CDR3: CASSSDSYNQPQHF

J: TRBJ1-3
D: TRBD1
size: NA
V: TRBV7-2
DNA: TGTGCCAGCAGCTTCTCCGGGACAGGGAACTCTGGAAACACCATATATTTT
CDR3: CASSFSGTGNSGNTIYF

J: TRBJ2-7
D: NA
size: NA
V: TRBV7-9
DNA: TGTGCCAGCAGCTCATTACGGGGCGAGCAGTACTTC
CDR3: CASSSLRGEQYF

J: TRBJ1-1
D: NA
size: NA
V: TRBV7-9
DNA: TGTGCCAGCAGCTTAGCGCTCAGGGAGAACACTGAAGCTTTCTTT
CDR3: CASSLALRENTEAFF

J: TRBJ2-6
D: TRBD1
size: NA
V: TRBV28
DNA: TGTGCCAGCAGTCCTAGAGGGGGCCGCGGGGCCAACGTCCTGACTTTC
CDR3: CASSPRGGRGANVLTF

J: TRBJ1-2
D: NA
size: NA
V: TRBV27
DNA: TGTGCCAGCAGTACCACCCAGGGGAGCTATGGCTACACCTTC
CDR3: CASSTTQGSYGYTF

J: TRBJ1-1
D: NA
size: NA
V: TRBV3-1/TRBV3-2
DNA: TGTGCCAGCAGCCAAGATGGGGGAGGGCGAAACACTGAAGCTTTCTTT
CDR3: CASSQDGGGRNTEAFF

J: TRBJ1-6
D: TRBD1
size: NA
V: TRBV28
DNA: TGTGCCAGCAGTTCCCCGACAGGGGGTTTTTACTCCTATAATTCACCCCTCCACTTT
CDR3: CASSSPTGGFYSYNSPLHF

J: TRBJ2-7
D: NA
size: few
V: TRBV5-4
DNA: TGTGCCAGCAGCGTCCAGGGTTTCGAGCAGTACTTC
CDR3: CASSVQGFEQYF

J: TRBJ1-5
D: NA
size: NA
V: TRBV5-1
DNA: TGCGCCAGCAGTCCCACAGGGAACAATCAGCCCCAGCATTTT
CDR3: CASSPTGNNQPQHF

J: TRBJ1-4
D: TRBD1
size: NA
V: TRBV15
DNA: TGTGCCACCAGCAGGACAGGGAATCCTAATGAAAAACTGTTTTTT
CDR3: CATSRTGNPNEKLFF

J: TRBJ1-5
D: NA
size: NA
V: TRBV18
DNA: TGTGCCAGCTCACTATATGATCAGCCCCAGCATTTT
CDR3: CASSLYDQPQHF

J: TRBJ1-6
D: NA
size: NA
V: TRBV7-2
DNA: TGTGCCAGCAGCTCCCCGGCCGGGGTAAGCTCCTATAATTCACCCCTCCACTTT
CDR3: CASSSPAGVSSYNSPLHF

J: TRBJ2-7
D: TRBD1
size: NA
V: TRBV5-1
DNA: TGCGCCAGCAGTATCGGTGGTGGACAGGGAATATTTAGGTCCTACGAGCAGTACTTC
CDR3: CASSIGGGQGIFRSYEQYF

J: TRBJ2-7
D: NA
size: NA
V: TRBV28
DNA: TGTGCCAGCAGAGGGGGATCCTCTACCGAGCAGTACTTC
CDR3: CASRGGSSTEQYF

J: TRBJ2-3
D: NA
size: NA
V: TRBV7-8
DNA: TGTGCCAGCAGCTTATTTCCGGGGGGCGGAACAGATACGCAGTATTTT
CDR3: CASSLFPGGGTDTQYF

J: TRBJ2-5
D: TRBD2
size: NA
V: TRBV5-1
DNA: TGCGCCAGCAGCCCGTGGACTAGCGGAGAGACCCAGTACTTC
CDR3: CASSPWTSGETQYF

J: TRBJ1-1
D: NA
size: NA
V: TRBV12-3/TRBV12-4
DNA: TGTGCCAGCAGTTCGAGAGTGAACACTGAAGCTTTCTTT
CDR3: CASSSRVNTEAFF

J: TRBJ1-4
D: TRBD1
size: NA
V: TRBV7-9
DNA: TGTGCCAGCAGGCGTACTACGGGACAGTTTGCAACTAATGAAAAACTGTTTTTT
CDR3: CASRRTTGQFATNEKLFF

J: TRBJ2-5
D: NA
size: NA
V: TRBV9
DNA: TGTGCCAGCACCTCCCCTCTTTACGGGGAGACCCAGTACTTC
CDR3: CASTSPLYGETQYF

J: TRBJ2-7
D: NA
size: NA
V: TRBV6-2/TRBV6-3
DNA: TGTGTCAGCAGTGCGTCTCTTGTTTCCGAGCAGTACTTC
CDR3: CVSSASLVSEQYF

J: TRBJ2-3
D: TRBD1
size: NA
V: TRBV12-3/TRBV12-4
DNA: TGTGCCAGCCGCACAGGGGTGATAGATACGCAGTATTTT
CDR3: CASRTGVIDTQYF

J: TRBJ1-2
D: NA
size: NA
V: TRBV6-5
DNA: TGTGCCAGCAGCGTGCACAGGGCAGACTATGGCTACACCTTC
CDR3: CASSVHRADYGYTF

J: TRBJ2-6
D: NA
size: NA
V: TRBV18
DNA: TGTGCCAGCACACGGACTAACAGGGGTGCTGGGGCCAACGTCCTGACTTTC
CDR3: CASTRTNRGAGANVLTF

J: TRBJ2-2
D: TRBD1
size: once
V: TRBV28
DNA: TGTGCCAGCAGACCACTAATTCCGGGACAGGGTATCCATCTGAACACCGGGGAGCTGTTTTTT
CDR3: CASRPLIPGQGIHLNTGELFF

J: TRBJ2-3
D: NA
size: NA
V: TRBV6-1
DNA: TGTGCCAGCACCCCCGGGGGTAGCGGCACAGATACGCAGTATTTT
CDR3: CASTPGGSGTDTQYF

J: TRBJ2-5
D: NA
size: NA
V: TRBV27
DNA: TGTGCCAGCAGTTTCGGCGGGACAGCTCAAGAGACCCAGTACTTC
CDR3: CASSFGGTAQETQYF

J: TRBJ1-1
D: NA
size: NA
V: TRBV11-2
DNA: TGTGCCAGCAGCTTAGACCCGGGGAGAGGGACTGAAGCTTTCTTT
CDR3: CASSLDPGRGTEAFF

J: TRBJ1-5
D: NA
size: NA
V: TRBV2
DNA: TGTGCCAGCAGCCGCACACAACAGGGCCAGCCCCAGCATTTT
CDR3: CASSRTQQGQPQHF

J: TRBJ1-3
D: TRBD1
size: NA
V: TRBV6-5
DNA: TGTGCCAGCAGCCAAGGGACAGGCGGGGGAAACACCATATATTTT
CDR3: CASSQGTGGGNTIYF

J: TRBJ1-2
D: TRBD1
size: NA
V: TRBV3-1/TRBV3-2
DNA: TGTGCCAGCAGCTACCAGACTAGGACAGGGGCAGGGTATGGCTACACCTTC
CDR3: CASSYQTRTGAGYGYTF